The 4 T cell receptor beta chains reported below all come from one sample, sequenced in a study of siplizumab effects on memory and regulatory T cells. TCRdb's table, derived via immunoSEQ multiplex PCR, lists solely in-frame clones and lacks some. This repertoire shows approximately 65,000 clones, approximately 82% found once; its top ten account for 3.5% to 4%. The sequencing input was memory CD4+ T cells sorted from blood. Receptors were obtained from a human donor in good health.

The V call is TRBV10-3, the J call TRBJ1-6, with TRBD1 identical over 7 bases. This CDR3 has 14 residues. Germline CDR1 is ENHRY and CDR2 is SYGVKD. Germline trimming cut 8 bases from V and 10 bases from J; bases unmatched to any gene: 11. The CDR3 reads CAIRDSTSGSPLHF. In DNA, the CDR3 is TGTGCCATCCGGGACAGTACCTCTGGGTCACCCCTCCACTTT.

This clone was seen once. The chain uses TRBV6-1 and TRBJ2-3; 11 positions match TRBD2. The CDR3 loop spans 20 amino acids. Trimming took 4 bases from V and 0 from J; bases not matched to a gene: 15. Germline V gives CDR1 MNHNS, CDR2 SASEGT. This chain's CDR3 is CASSAFPGTSGVPSTDTQYF. CDR3 nucleotides: TGTGCCAGCAGTGCCTTTCCCGGGACTAGCGGAGTACCTAGCACAGATACGCAGTATTTT.

The chain has TRBV28 and TRBJ2-3; D unclear. V lost 3 bases and J lost 4, with 14 bases in between. Germline V gene data show CDR1 as MDHEN and CDR2 as SYDVKM. CDR3 size: 15 residues. CDR3 bases: TGTGCCAGCAGTTTCCCCGGGTTTGATGCAGATACGCAGTATTTT. Amino acid sequence: CASSFPGFDADTQYF. Full variable domain (rest looked up from reference TRBV28 and TRBJ2-3): DVKVTQSSRYLVKRTGEKVFLECVQDMDHENMFWYRQDPGLGLRLIYFSYDVKMKEKGDIPEGYSVSREKKERFSLILESASTNQTSMYLCASSFPGFDADTQYFGPGTRLTVL.

The chain carries TRBV19 and TRBJ2-3, with TRBD2 matching over 13 bases. Germline trimming cut 10 bases from V and 4 bases from J; bases unmatched to any gene: 5. This CDR3 comprises 14 residues. The V gene's germline CDR1 is LNHDA and CDR2 SQIVND (reference sequence). CDR3 DNA: TGTGCCACCCGGACTAGCGGGAGACCAGATACGCAGTATTTT. Translating gives CATRTSGRPDTQYF.